Below are 2 T cell receptor beta chains sequenced from a single sample in a study of graft-versus-host responses after intestinal transplantation. TCRdb keeps only in-frame clones here, not all; method: immunoSEQ multiplex PCR. Of roughly 43,000 clones in the sample, 85% to 95% were seen once. The sample here was PBMCs, taken around 350 days after intestinal transplant. These receptors were collected from a human patient who received an intestinal transplant, so some T cells may come from the graft donor.

V and J are TRBV18 and TRBJ2-7; 10 bases map to TRBD2. Trimming at V came to 3 bases and at J to 5 bases, leaving 19 bases not matched to a gene. Germline V lookup: CDR1 KGHSH, CDR2 LQKENI. The CDR3 is made up of 19 amino acids. CDR3 coding DNA: TGTGCCAGCTCACCCGCAGGACTAGCGGCCCAAGTCGGGAGGCACGAGCAGTACTTC. It specifies CASSPAGLAAQVGRHEQYF.

The chain carries TRBV7-3 and TRBJ1-6; a weak D match, TRBD1 (5 bases). Germline lookup yields CDR1 SGHTA and CDR2 FQGTGA. The CDR3 extends over 14 amino acids. V was clipped by 2 bases and J by 9 bases, with 11 bases between them. CDR3 coding DNA: TGTGCCAGCAGCTTATTGAGGGGCACTTCACCCCTCCACTTT. It yields the protein CASSLLRGTSPLHF.